The 24 T cell receptor beta chains below were found in one sample sequenced in a study of cytomegalovirus exposure and HLA in healthy donors. Assay: immunoSEQ multiplex PCR; the TCRdb copy retains only in-frame clones and omits some. The sample lists 200,000 or so clones, approximately 80% occurring once. The sequencing input was PBMCs. All receptors derive from a man younger than 30 in good health and CMV-seropositive.

The rearrangement links TRBV18 to TRBJ2-1; TRBD2 aligns across 7 bases. The CDR3 covers 16 residues. V was clipped by 3 bases and J by 13 bases; unmatched bases: 18. Germline V gene lookup returns CDR1 KGHSH and CDR2 LQKENI. CDR3 amino acids: CASSPATMGLAAPQFF. CDR3 DNA sequence: TGTGCCAGCTCACCGGCAACCATGGGGCTAGCGGCTCCTCAGTTCTTC. Looking up the rest from reference TRBV18 and TRBJ2-1 gives the full variable domain: NAGVMQNPRHLVRRRGQEARLRCSPMKGHSHVYWYRQLPEEGLKFMVYLQKENIIDESGMPKERFSAEFPKEGPSILRIQQVVRGDSAAYFCASSPATMGLAAPQFFGPGTRLTVL.

The chain joins TRBV19 to TRBJ2-2; D is possibly TRBD2 (5 bases). The V gene lost 7 bases and the J gene lost 8 bases, with 17 bases spanning the gap. The CDR3 covers 14 residues. Germline V gives CDR1 LNHDA, CDR2 SQIVND (reference sequence). The CDR3 protein is CASIPPGRGGELFF. CDR3 nucleotide sequence: TGTGCCAGTATCCCCCCGGGCCGGGGAGGGGAGCTGTTTTTT.

The J gene is TRBJ2-7, the V gene TRBV19, with D possibly being TRBD2 (6 bases). The germline V gene has CDR1 LNHDA and CDR2 SQIVND (reference sequence). The V end lost 1 base, the J end lost 3 bases, and 10 bases lay between the germline ends. The CDR3 is 14 amino acids. The CDR3 protein is CASSIGSGDYEQYF. DNA for the CDR3: TGTGCCAGTAGTATAGGGTCGGGGGACTACGAGCAGTACTTC.

In nucleotides, the CDR3 is TGCGCCAGCAGCTTCGGCGGGAGGAACACCGGGGAGCTGTTTTTT. This gives the protein CASSFGGRNTGELFF. This sequence joins TRBV5-1 and TRBJ2-2; 7 bases agree with TRBD2. The germline V gene has CDR1 SGHRS and CDR2 YFSETQ. This CDR3 comprises 15 residues. V dropped 2 bases and J dropped 1; count of bases not matched to a gene: 2.

This clone appeared a few times. The chain links TRBV11-2 to TRBJ1-1, with TRBD1 identical over 9 bases. In germline, CDR1 is SGHAT, CDR2 FQNNGV. The CDR3 contains 14 residues. The junction had 7 bases not matched to a gene; V was cut back by 4 bases and J by 7 bases. The CDR3 sequence: CASSSSLTGGEAFF. The CDR3 DNA is TGTGCCAGCAGCTCATCGTTGACAGGGGGTGAAGCTTTCTTT.

This clone was seen once. V gene TRBV29-1 combines with J gene TRBJ2-1; 7 bases map to TRBD1. The CDR3 has 13 amino acids. Per germline, CDR1 SQVTM and CDR2 ANQGSEA. V was clipped by 6 bases and J by 0 bases; unmatched bases: 2. CDR3 region: CSVGQFSYNEQFF. CDR3 sequence (DNA): TGCAGCGTGGGACAGTTCTCCTACAATGAGCAGTTCTTC.

The V gene is TRBV19, the J gene TRBJ2-1; D remains ambiguous. This CDR3 is 15 amino acids long. Per germline, CDR1 LNHDA and CDR2 SQIVND (reference sequence). Trimming took off 4 bases at V and 5 bases at J, with 15 bases between the two ends. CDR3: CASSTGLVGNNEQFF. In nucleotides, the CDR3 is TGTGCCAGTAGTACTGGCCTAGTTGGTAACAATGAGCAGTTCTTC.

DNA of the CDR3: TGTGCCAGCAGCTTACCACTAGCGGGAGTCGGTTTAACCTACGAGCAGTACTTC. Translation: CASSLPLAGVGLTYEQYF. The chain carries TRBV7-9 and TRBJ2-7; 11 bases match TRBD2. Losses at the gene ends were 2 bases for V and 2 bases for J; bases not matched to a gene: 11. The CDR3 extends over 18 amino acids. Germline values: CDR1 SEHNR, CDR2 FQNEAQ (reference sequence).

The chain has TRBV28 and TRBJ1-4, with unresolved D. V lost 4 bases to trimming and J lost 3 bases, with 18 bases between them. This CDR3 is 17 amino acids long. Germline V lookup: CDR1 MDHEN, CDR2 SYDVKM. The CDR3 DNA reads TGTGCCAGCAGTTCGTCCTGGGAGGGAACGGCTAATGAAAAACTGTTTTTT. This sequence encodes CASSSSWEGTANEKLFF.

The rearrangement uses TRBV5-6 and TRBJ1-1; the D gene is possibly TRBD1 (5 bases). Between the trimmed V and J ends, which lost 3 bases and 1 base, there was a span of 13 bases. CDR1 and CDR2 (germline): SGHDT, YYEEEE. The CDR3 length is 15 residues. The CDR3 DNA sequence: TGTGCCAGCAGCTCCACCCCCCAGGGGAACACTGAAGCTTTCTTT. This gives the protein CASSSTPQGNTEAFF.

This clone was seen a handful of times. The chain recombines TRBV28 with TRBJ1-2; D uncertain. The CDR3 spans 12 residues. Trimming took 3 bases from V and 8 from J, leaving 10 bases between them. From germline, CDR1 is MDHEN and CDR2 SYDVKM. The CDR3 here is CASSLEVGGYTF. The DNA for the CDR3 is TGTGCCAGCAGTTTGGAGGTTGGCGGCTACACCTTC.

V gene TRBV10-3 combines with J gene TRBJ2-3; TRBD2 aligns across 7 bases. Germline lookup yields CDR1 ENHRY and CDR2 SYGVKD. The CDR3 loop spans 14 amino acids. The V segment lost 10 bases and the J segment 2 bases; nucleotides outside the gene matches: 9. CDR3 loop: CASQDGRITDTQYF. CDR3 sequence (DNA): TGTGCCAGTCAGGACGGGAGGATCACAGATACGCAGTATTTT.

J is TRBJ1-5 and V is TRBV19; 7 bases map to TRBD1. V lost 4 bases and J lost 0; bases outside the gene matches: 3. The CDR3 is 15 amino acids. Per the germline V gene, CDR1 is LNHDA and CDR2 is SQIVND (reference sequence). CDR3 nucleotide sequence: TGTGCCAGTAGTACTCAGGGGGGTAGCAATCAGCCCCAGCATTTT. Residues: CASSTQGGSNQPQHF. The full variable domain, completed using reference TRBV19 and TRBJ1-5, is DGGITQSPKYLFRKEGQNVTLSCEQNLNHDAMYWYRQDPGQGLRLIYYSQIVNDFQKGDIAEGYSVSREKKESFPLTVTSAQKNPTAFYLCASSTQGGSNQPQHFGDGTRLSIL.

This chain joins TRBV7-9 and TRBJ2-7; maybe TRBD2 (5 bases). V gave up 5 bases and J gave up 7 bases, with 18 bases separating them. The CDR3 is made up of 14 amino acids. Germline CDR1 SEHNR, CDR2 FQNEAQ (reference sequence). The DNA for the CDR3 is TGTGCCAGCAGCCGCCGGCCTAACGCGGGTGAGCAGTACTTC. Encoded protein: CASSRRPNAGEQYF.

The chain recombines TRBV7-6 with TRBJ2-1, with 10 bases that match TRBD2. The CDR3 is made up of 15 amino acids. Germline CDR1 and CDR2: SGHVS and FNYEAQ. Trimming at V came to 5 bases and at J to 5 bases, leaving 6 bases not matched to a gene. The CDR3 region is CASSASGSSHNEQFF. The CDR3 DNA reads TGTGCCAGCAGCGCTAGCGGGAGTTCCCACAATGAGCAGTTCTTC.

V and J are TRBV28 and TRBJ2-1; 10 bases are a match to TRBD2. CDR3 length: 15 amino acids. V shed 6 bases and J 2 bases; nucleotides not matched to a gene: 4. The germline V gene encodes CDR1 MDHEN and CDR2 SYDVKM. The CDR3 DNA reads as TGTGCCAGCAGACGACTAGCGGGCGCCTACAATGAGCAGTTCTTC. The encoded protein is CASRRLAGAYNEQFF.

The genes are TRBV14 and TRBJ2-7; a possible D gene is TRBD1 (5 bases). This CDR3 contains 13 residues. V was clipped by 4 bases and J by 6 bases, with 13 bases between them. Germline assignment: CDR1 SGHDN and CDR2 FVKESK. The CDR3 DNA is TGTGCCAGCAGCCTCCCAGGGAAAGGCGAGCAGTACTTC. Protein product: CASSLPGKGEQYF.

The chain uses TRBV7-3 and TRBJ2-1; 15 nucleotides agree with TRBD2. The length of the CDR3 is 16 residues. J gave up 7 bases and V 4 bases, and 5 bases lay outside the gene matches. Germline CDR1 reads SGHTA; CDR2 reads FQGTGA. CDR3 protein: CASSSRGTSGRNEQFF. CDR3 bases: TGTGCCAGCAGCTCGCGTGGGACTAGCGGGAGGAATGAGCAGTTCTTC.

This clone was counted only a few times. The V and J genes are TRBV27 and TRBJ2-7, with 7 positions matching TRBD2. The CDR3 is 13 amino acids. CDR1 and CDR2 (germline): MNHEY, SMNVEV (reference sequence). The V gene end was trimmed by 8 bases and the J gene end by 0 bases; junction bases not matched to a gene: 4. CDR3 amino acids: CASVGGSSYEQYF. DNA of the CDR3: TGTGCCAGCGTCGGCGGGAGCTCCTACGAGCAGTACTTC.

The chain links TRBV28 to TRBJ1-1; weak D call: TRBD1 (6 bases). From germline, CDR1 is MDHEN and CDR2 SYDVKM. The CDR3 has 17 amino acids. V lost 1 base and J lost 4, with 19 bases in between. The CDR3 nucleotides are TGTGCCAGCAGTTTATTGTCGCTGGGGGCGTTATTCACTGAAGCTTTCTTT. Protein product: CASSLLSLGALFTEAFF. The full variable domain, with the rest looked up from reference TRBV28 and TRBJ1-1, is DVKVTQSSRYLVKRTGEKVFLECVQDMDHENMFWYRQDPGLGLRLIYFSYDVKMKEKGDIPEGYSVSREKKERFSLILESASTNQTSMYLCASSLLSLGALFTEAFFGQGTRLTVV.

This clone was counted a single time. V and J are TRBV5-4 and TRBJ2-1; D gene uncertain. The CDR3 is made up of 15 amino acids. Trimming cost V 0 bases and J 0 bases, with 7 bases left between them. Per the germline V gene, CDR1 is SGHNT and CDR2 is YYREEE (reference sequence). The CDR3 nucleotides read TGTGCCAGCAGCTTGGACGCGAGCTCCTACAATGAGCAGTTCTTC. Amino acids: CASSLDASSYNEQFF.

The CDR3 reads CASSFSVTESTDTQYF. The CDR3 nucleotides are TGTGCCAGCAGCTTTTCCGTCACAGAGTCCACAGATACGCAGTATTTT. The chain uses TRBV5-6 and TRBJ2-3; D is uncertain. V lost 2 bases and J 2 bases, leaving 15 bases between the germline ends. The CDR3 contains 16 residues. Germline CDR1 reads SGHDT; CDR2 reads YYEEEE. The full variable domain, its missing parts supplied by reference TRBV5-6 and TRBJ2-3, is DAGVTQSPTHLIKTRGQQVTLRCSPKSGHDTVSWYQQALGQGPQFIFQYYEEEERQRGNFPDRFSGHQFPNYSSELNVNALLLGDSALYLCASSFSVTESTDTQYFGPGTRLTVL.

This sequence joins TRBV2 and TRBJ1-5, with a tentative D call TRBD1 (6 bases). Trimming pared 9 bases from V and 5 bases from J, leaving 17 bases between. Germline loops: CDR1 SNHLY, CDR2 FYNNEI. The CDR3 loop spans 14 amino acids. The CDR3, as DNA: TGTGCCAGTGTCGGCGGACAGAGAGATCAGCCCCAGCATTTT. Translating gives CASVGGQRDQPQHF.

The J gene is TRBJ1-4, the V gene TRBV28; D gene ambiguous. This CDR3 comprises 13 residues. V was shortened by 10 bases and J by 5 bases, with 14 bases between the two germline ends. Germline CDR1 reads MDHEN; CDR2 reads SYDVKM. The CDR3 region is CATLPGINEKLFF. The CDR3 DNA sequence: TGTGCCACTCTCCCGGGGATAAATGAAAAACTGTTTTTT.